A single sample is the source of the 24 T cell receptor beta chains below, sequenced in a study of T cells expressing NK-cell markers. TCRdb reanalyzed the 5' RACE reads and collapses them to one entry per CDR3 protein, without DNA. Here the sample table reports about 390,000 distinct CDR3 sequences. The specimen was blood T cells: a sorted CD56 or NKG2C T cell subset, CD4+ or CD8+ T cells, or bulk PBMC T cells (not recorded which). The receptors stem from a woman between 50 and 59 years old in good health.

This chain joins TRBV19 and TRBJ2-1. CDR1 LNHDA and CDR2 SQIVND come from the germline V gene (reference sequence). The CDR3 is made up of 15 amino acids. CDR3 residues: CASTERDSTYNEQFF.

The chain uses TRBV20-1 and TRBJ2-1; TCRdb's D gene call, TRBD2, goes unchecked for lack of DNA. This CDR3 contains 18 residues. Germline CDR1 DFQATT, CDR2 SNEGSKA (reference sequence). Here the CDR3 reads CSASPSGHTSYPYNEQFF.

The chain recombines TRBV5-1 with TRBJ2-7. This CDR3 region has 15 residues. From germline, CDR1 is SGHRS and CDR2 YFSETQ. The CDR3: CASSLRWGSSYEQYF.

The CDR3: CASSAGVAGYTF. J is TRBJ1-2 and V is TRBV7-3; without DNA, the TCRdb call of TRBD1 cannot be checked. Germline V CDR1 and CDR2: SGHTA, FQGTGA. The CDR3 sequence is 12 residues long.

V and J are TRBV7-8 and TRBJ2-1; TCRdb indicates TRBD2, and absent DNA this call remains unverified. Germline V gene lookup returns CDR1 SGHVS and CDR2 FQNEAQ. CDR3 length equals 11 residues. The CDR3 spells CASRADNEQFF.

According to its frequency, this clonotype is medium-sized (0.01 to 0.1%). The chain recombines TRBV24-1 with TRBJ1-5; the D call of TRBD1 rests on TCRdb alone, since no DNA is present to check it. The CDR3 runs 16 residues. From germline, CDR1 is KGHDR and CDR2 SFDVKD. The CDR3 loop reads CATSARDSYSNQPQHF.

The gene calls are TRBV2 and TRBJ2-2; TCRdb's D call of TRBD2 is untestable without DNA. The CDR3 is 17 residues long. Germline-derived CDR1 and CDR2 are SNHLY and FYNNEI. The chain's CDR3 is CASSVVRLAGDTGELFF.

CDR3 amino acids: CASSLGEGARSNQPQHF. V gene TRBV7-8 combines with J gene TRBJ1-5; TCRdb designates TRBD1, a call that cannot be tested without DNA. The germline V gene encodes CDR1 SGHVS and CDR2 FQNEAQ. The CDR3 length is 17 residues.

The chain links TRBV12-3 or TRBV12-4 to TRBJ2-3; TCRdb names TRBD1, which stays unverified in the absence of DNA. The CDR3 is 14 residues long. The CDR3 is CASSFDHGGDTQYF.

The chain employs TRBV10-3 and TRBJ2-7; the D call from TCRdb, TRBD1, cannot be confirmed without DNA. The CDR3 covers 13 residues. Looked up from germline, CDR1 is ENHRY and CDR2 is SYGVKD. CDR3 sequence reads: CAISRDREGEQYF.

The chain carries TRBV12-3 or TRBV12-4 and TRBJ1-1; TCRdb calls TRBD1, which cannot be checked without DNA. CDR3 size: 16 residues. CDR3 protein: CASSLTLGQLGTEAFF.

V usage is TRBV24-1 and J usage is TRBJ2-3; TCRdb's assignment of TRBD2 cannot be checked, as there is no DNA. The CDR3 contains 19 residues. In germline, CDR1 is KGHDR, CDR2 SFDVKD. The CDR3 loop reads CATSDLTSGSSRRGDTQYF.

The chain recombines TRBV15 with TRBJ2-7; as DNA is missing, the TRBD2 call by TCRdb cannot be tested. Germline CDR1 and CDR2: LNHNV and YYDKDF (reference sequence). This CDR3 region has 15 residues. This chain's CDR3 is CATSRSSGRPYEQYF.

This chain connects TRBV15 to TRBJ2-2; the D gene TCRdb calls, TRBD1, cannot be checked with no DNA. CDR1 is LNHNV and CDR2 is YYDKDF in the germline V gene (reference sequence). CDR3 size: 17 residues. CDR3 residues: CATSRPKDRVDTGELFF.

This chain links TRBV2 with TRBJ1-2. The CDR3 spans 15 residues. Germline V CDR1 and CDR2: SNHLY, FYNNEI. The CDR3 here is CASSEIGVRSYGYTF.

The V call is TRBV5-1, the J call TRBJ2-2; TCRdb lists TRBD1, though no DNA is available to test this call. CDR1 and CDR2 (germline): SGHRS, YFSETQ. CDR3 length equals 14 residues. The CDR3 loop is CASSSGTGPGELFF.

This chain uses TRBV15 with TRBJ1-5; TCRdb reports TRBD1, a call that lacks DNA to check it against. The CDR3 sequence is 19 residues long. Germline loops: CDR1 LNHNV, CDR2 YYDKDF (reference sequence). The CDR3 sequence is CATSRPPGQEGYSNQPQHF.

The chain couples TRBV28 to TRBJ1-5; with no DNA, the TCRdb D assignment of TRBD1 cannot be verified. Germline loops: CDR1 MDHEN, CDR2 SYDVKM. CDR3 length: 15 residues. CDR3 region: CASSLQGVLNQPQHF.

The chain joins TRBV7-8 to TRBJ2-3; the D gene TCRdb calls, TRBD1, cannot be checked with no DNA. CDR1 and CDR2 from the germline V gene are SGHVS and FQNEAQ. The CDR3 runs 13 residues. The CDR3 protein is CASSYAGPDTQYF. Looking up the rest from reference TRBV7-8 and TRBJ2-3 gives the full variable domain: GAGVSQSPRYKVAKRGQDVALRCDPISGHVSLFWYQQALGQGPEFLTYFQNEAQLDKSGLPSDRFFAERPEGSVSTLKIQRTQQEDSAVYLCASSYAGPDTQYFGPGTRLTVL.

This chain connects TRBV12-3 or TRBV12-4 to TRBJ2-5; the TCRdb call, TRBD2, lacks DNA for checking. The CDR3 is 18 residues long. The CDR3 spells CASSPYDALAGVEETQYF.

This chain joins TRBV7-6 and TRBJ2-5; there is no DNA to check the TCRdb D call of TRBD2. This CDR3 has 16 residues. CDR1 is SGHVS and CDR2 is FNYEAQ in the germline V gene. This CDR3 reads CASSLGSRLAGGTQYF.

The chain employs TRBV12-3 or TRBV12-4 and TRBJ2-3; the TCRdb call, TRBD1, lacks DNA for checking. CDR3 size: 16 residues. The CDR3 spells CASSPETRQFTDTQYF.

This chain links TRBV20-1 with TRBJ2-1; lacking DNA, the TRBD2 call made by TCRdb goes unchecked. CDR3 length: 17 amino acids. CDR1 and CDR2 (germline): DFQATT, SNEGSKA (reference sequence). CDR3: CSATTSGRAQSSNEQFF.

The rearrangement joins TRBV30 to TRBJ2-4. Germline CDR1 reads GTSNPN; CDR2 reads SVGIG (reference sequence). This CDR3 is built from 12 residues. This CDR3 is CAWSGTLDIQYF.